This T cell receptor beta chain was obtained from a study of OX40 agonist ivuxolimab in advanced cancers. Some clones are missing from TCRdb's copy, which holds only in-frame ones; the method was immunoSEQ multiplex PCR. The sample shows approximately 94,000 clones, about 88% of them seen only once. The receptor was derived from an adult with an advanced solid tumor such as melanoma, head and neck, liver or kidney cancer. The material sequenced was CD4+ or CD8+ T cells sorted from blood, taken in a trial of the OX40 agonist ivuxolimab.

The CDR3 loop reads CASSTISGGLQETQYF. CDR3 nucleotides: TGTGCCAGTAGTACAATTAGCGGGGGCCTCCAAGAGACCCAGTACTTC. The genes are TRBV19 and TRBJ2-5; TRBD2 matches 9 bases. This CDR3 has 16 residues. Trimming at V came to 4 bases and at J to 1 base, leaving 7 bases not matched to a gene. Per germline, CDR1 LNHDA and CDR2 SQIVND (reference sequence).